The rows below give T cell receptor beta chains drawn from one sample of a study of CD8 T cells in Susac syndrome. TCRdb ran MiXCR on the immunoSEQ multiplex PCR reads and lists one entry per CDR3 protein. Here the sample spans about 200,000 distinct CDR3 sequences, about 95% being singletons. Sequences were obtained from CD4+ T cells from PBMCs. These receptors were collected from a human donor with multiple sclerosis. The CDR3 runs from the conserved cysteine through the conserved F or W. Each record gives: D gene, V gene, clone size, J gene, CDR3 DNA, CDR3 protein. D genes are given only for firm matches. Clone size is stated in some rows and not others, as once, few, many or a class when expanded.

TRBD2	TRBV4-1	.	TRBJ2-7	TGCGCCAGCAGCCAAGTTCCGGGAGGACCAACCTACGAGCAGTACTTC	CASSQVPGGPTYEQYF
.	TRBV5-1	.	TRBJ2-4	TGCGCCAGCAGGCTCAGGTCATCCGAGACAGGCCCGCCTGGAAACATTCAGTACTTC	CASRLRSSETGPPGNIQYF
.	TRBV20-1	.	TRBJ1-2	TGCAGTGCCACCCTGGGCCCCGCTAACTATGGCTACACCTTC	CSATLGPANYGYTF
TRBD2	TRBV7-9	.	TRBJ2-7	TGTGCCATCCTAGCGGGAGGCCCCTACGAGCAGTACTTC	CAILAGGPYEQYF
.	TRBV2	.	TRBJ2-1	TGTGCCAGCAGTGCCCGAATAGGGTCCGTCTACAATGAGCAGTTCTTC	CASSARIGSVYNEQFF
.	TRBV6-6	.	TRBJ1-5	TGTGCCAGCAGTTTCCGCCTCCATCAGCCCCAGCATTTT	CASSFRLHQPQHF
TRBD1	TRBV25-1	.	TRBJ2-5	TGTGCCAGCAGCCTCCGGGACAGGGTAGGGGAGACCCAGTACTTC	CASSLRDRVGETQYF
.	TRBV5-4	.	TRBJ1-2	TGTGCCAGCAGAGACCAAAAAGACCCTCCGACCCAAAGAGCCTTC	CASRDQKDPPTQRAF
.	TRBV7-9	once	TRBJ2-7	TGTGCCAGCAGCTCGGGACTTGTCTCCTACGAGCAGTACTTC	CASSSGLVSYEQYF
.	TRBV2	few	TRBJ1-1	TGTGCCAGCAGTGGTCGACAGAACACTGAAGCTTTCTTT	CASSGRQNTEAFF
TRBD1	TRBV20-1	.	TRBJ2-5	TGCAGTGCTAGAGATTCACATGGGACAGGGGGCGTCGAGACCCAGTACTTC	CSARDSHGTGGVETQYF